This TCR beta chain was found in a study of blood T cell repertoires in COVID-19. In the study overall: Whether acute or convalescent, the COVID-19 samples came from the United States, Italy and Spain.

V gave up 6 bases and J gave up 8 bases, with 16 bases separating them. The CDR3 length is 13 residues. CDR1 and CDR2 (germline): MNHEY, SVGAGI. In assigning cohorts, the study relied on participant-reported clinical history. The authors' processing: Estimation of nucleated cell counts was performed using reference gene primer amplification. Produced via immunoSEQ multiplex PCR; TCRdb's table is partial and in-frame only. V and J calls and clone size are given by that table; D and trimming were obtained from the DNA. The sample lists over 150,000 clones, roughly nine tenths occurring once. The sample comprised PBMCs or T cells enriched from blood (not recorded which). The TCR was taken from a woman in her forties or fifties who had recovered from COVID-19. V gene TRBV6-5 combines with J gene TRBJ1-2; weak D call: TRBD1 (6 bases). The CDR3, as DNA: TGTGCCAGCAGGCCCAACAGGGATGGGGGCTACACCTTC. Protein: CASRPNRDGGYTF.